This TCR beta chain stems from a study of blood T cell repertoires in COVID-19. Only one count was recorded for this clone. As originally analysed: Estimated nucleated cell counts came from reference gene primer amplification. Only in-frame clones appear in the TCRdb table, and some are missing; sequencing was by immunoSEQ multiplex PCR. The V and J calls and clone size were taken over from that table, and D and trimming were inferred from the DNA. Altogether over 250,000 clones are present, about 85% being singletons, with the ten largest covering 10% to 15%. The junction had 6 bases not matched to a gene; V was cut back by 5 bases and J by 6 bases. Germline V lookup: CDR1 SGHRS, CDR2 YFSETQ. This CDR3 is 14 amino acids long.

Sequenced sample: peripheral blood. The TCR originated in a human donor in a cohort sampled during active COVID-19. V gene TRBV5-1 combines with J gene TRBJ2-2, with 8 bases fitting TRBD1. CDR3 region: CASSYQQGAGELFF. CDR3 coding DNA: TGCGCCAGCAGTTATCAACAGGGGGCCGGGGAGCTGTTTTTT.